A selection of T cell receptor beta chains follows, all from one sample in a study of T cells in Graves' hyperthyroidism and ophthalmopathy. TCRdb ran MiXCR on the multiplex PCR reads and lists one entry per CDR3 protein. The sample includes 550,000 to 850,000 distinct CDR3 sequences, over 15% of them seen just once. Sequenced sample: blood. These receptors came from a woman aged 45-65 years with Graves' hyperthyroidism that later progressed to Graves' ophthalmopathy. Both conserved end residues are part of each CDR3. The order of the fields is J gene, D gene, V gene, clone size, CDR3 DNA, CDR3 protein. D genes are given only for firm matches. Clone size is not always given. Where it is, it says once, few, many or a class for expanded clones.

j_gene: TRBJ1-1
d_gene: .
v_gene: TRBV2
abundance: many
CDR3nt: TGTGCCAGGGAGGGGCTGGGCACTGAAGCTTTCTTT
CDR3aa: CAREGLGTEAFF

j_gene: TRBJ1-5
d_gene: .
v_gene: TRBV30
abundance: many
CDR3nt: TGTGCCTGGAGTGTATGGGGTGGTGGCAATCAGCCCCAGCATTTT
CDR3aa: CAWSVWGGGNQPQHF

j_gene: TRBJ2-1
d_gene: .
v_gene: TRBV27
abundance: .
CDR3nt: TGTGCCAGCAGTTCAGTTTTGGCCTACAATGAGCAGTTCTTC
CDR3aa: CASSSVLAYNEQFF

j_gene: TRBJ2-3
d_gene: .
v_gene: TRBV7-9
abundance: .
CDR3nt: TGCGCCAGCAGCCAAGGGGGACGGAGCGTCGGAACGCAGTATTTT
CDR3aa: CASSQGGRSVGTQYF

j_gene: TRBJ1-6
d_gene: .
v_gene: TRBV7-6
abundance: few
CDR3nt: TGTGCCAGCAGCTTAGCGCCAAGCCAGGCCTATAATTCACCCCTCCACTTT
CDR3aa: CASSLAPSQAYNSPLHF

j_gene: TRBJ2-2
d_gene: TRBD1
v_gene: TRBV20-1
abundance: .
CDR3nt: TGCAGTGCGCCCGACAGGGCTACCAACACCGGGGAGCTGTTTTTT
CDR3aa: CSAPDRATNTGELFF

j_gene: TRBJ2-1
d_gene: TRBD1
v_gene: TRBV9
abundance: .
CDR3nt: TGTGCCAGCAGCGTAGGGGACAGCGAATACAATGAGCAGTTCTTC
CDR3aa: CASSVGDSEYNEQFF

j_gene: TRBJ1-3
d_gene: .
v_gene: TRBV7-2
abundance: .
CDR3nt: TGTGCCAGCAGCGCCTGGCCTAGAAACACCATATATTTT
CDR3aa: CASSAWPRNTIYF

j_gene: TRBJ2-5
d_gene: TRBD2
v_gene: TRBV2
abundance: .
CDR3nt: TGTGCCAGCAGTGGTGCGGGGGGCGAAGAGACCCAGTACTTC
CDR3aa: CASSGAGGEETQYF

j_gene: TRBJ1-5
d_gene: .
v_gene: TRBV30
abundance: many
CDR3nt: TGTGCCTGGAGTGGAGTTTTAGGTGGTGCAGTCGCGGCTCAGCCCCAGCATTTT
CDR3aa: CAWSGVLGGAVAAQPQHF

j_gene: TRBJ1-1
d_gene: .
v_gene: TRBV15
abundance: many
CDR3nt: TGTGCCACCAGCAGAGATCGGGCAGGGCCCACTGAAGCTTTCTTT
CDR3aa: CATSRDRAGPTEAFF

j_gene: TRBJ1-1
d_gene: .
v_gene: TRBV7-2
abundance: many
CDR3nt: TGTGCCAGCAGCAAGAGGGGTGAAGCTTTCTTT
CDR3aa: CASSKRGEAFF

j_gene: TRBJ1-4
d_gene: TRBD1
v_gene: TRBV6-1
abundance: .
CDR3nt: TGTGCCAGCAGTACTGGACAGGGGGTTGAAAAACTGTTTTTT
CDR3aa: CASSTGQGVEKLFF

j_gene: TRBJ2-5
d_gene: .
v_gene: TRBV5-1
abundance: .
CDR3nt: TGCGCCAGCAGCCCTGGGGACGGCCAAGAGACCCAGTACTTC
CDR3aa: CASSPGDGQETQYF

j_gene: TRBJ1-5
d_gene: .
v_gene: TRBV20-1
abundance: .
CDR3nt: TGCAGTGCTAGCCCACCGGACAGCTTCAATCAGCCCCAGCATTTT
CDR3aa: CSASPPDSFNQPQHF

j_gene: TRBJ2-5
d_gene: .
v_gene: TRBV3-1
abundance: many
CDR3nt: TGTGCCAGCAGCCAAGATTTTCAAGAGACCCAGTACTTC
CDR3aa: CASSQDFQETQYF

j_gene: TRBJ1-2
d_gene: .
v_gene: TRBV7-2
abundance: few
CDR3nt: TGTGCCAGCAGCTTAGCGGGGCTCTTCTATGGCTACACCTTC
CDR3aa: CASSLAGLFYGYTF

j_gene: TRBJ2-2
d_gene: TRBD2
v_gene: TRBV19
abundance: .
CDR3nt: TGTGCCAGTAGTAGGGCGGGGGAGATTTTTGTCCGGGAGCTGTTTTTT
CDR3aa: CASSRAGEIFVRELFF

j_gene: TRBJ2-3
d_gene: .
v_gene: TRBV20-1
abundance: few
CDR3nt: TGCAGTGCTAGAGATTCAGGGGGGCTAACAGATACGCAGTATTTT
CDR3aa: CSARDSGGLTDTQYF

j_gene: TRBJ1-1
d_gene: TRBD1
v_gene: TRBV7-2
abundance: many
CDR3nt: TGTGCCAGCAGACTCGGGACAGGGGTGTTAACTGAAGCTTTCTTT
CDR3aa: CASRLGTGVLTEAFF

j_gene: TRBJ2-1
d_gene: .
v_gene: TRBV3-1
abundance: many
CDR3nt: TGTGCCAGCAGCCAAGAAGTTGTCCGAGACGGGTACAATGAGCAGTTCTTC
CDR3aa: CASSQEVVRDGYNEQFF

j_gene: TRBJ1-1
d_gene: .
v_gene: TRBV19
abundance: few
CDR3nt: TGTGCCAGTAGTATGGGGGGGGGGATGAACACTGAAGCTTTCTTT
CDR3aa: CASSMGGGMNTEAFF

j_gene: TRBJ1-1
d_gene: .
v_gene: TRBV9
abundance: few
CDR3nt: TGTGCCAGCAGCGTCACCACGCGGAACACTGAAGCTTTCTTT
CDR3aa: CASSVTTRNTEAFF